One and the same sample provided the 27 T cell receptor beta chains below, sequenced in a study of T cell clonality in common variable immunodeficiency. Data came from immunoSEQ multiplex PCR; TCRdb stores just in-frame clones and leaves some out. There are over 30,000 clones in the sample, none observed a single time. Sequencing was done on a sample of peripheral blood mononuclear cells. Receptors were obtained from a person aged 18-70 years in good health.

Worth noting for this clone: The CDR3 end lies 3 residues beyond the end of the read and is filled in from the germline J gene. J is TRBJ2-3 and V is TRBV29-1; D possibly corresponds to TRBD1 (6 bases). Germline V CDR1 and CDR2: SQVTM, ANQGSEA. The length of the CDR3 is 17 residues. Trimming stripped 6 bases from V and 2 bases from J, with 24 bases between. CDR3 DNA (partial): TGCAGCGTCAGAGGGGGATCCGGGACACTCTCCACAGATACG. Translating gives CSVRGGSGTLSTDT. The full CDR3 is CSVRGGSGTLSTDTQYF.

This clone has a count of ten or more. Read coverage stops 3 residues before the CDR3 terminus; the germline J gene supplies the remainder. The V and J genes are TRBV29-1 and TRBJ2-3, with 8 bases identical to TRBD2. Germline V gene lookup returns CDR1 SQVTM and CDR2 ANQGSEA. J was trimmed by 0 bases and V by 3 bases; bases with no gene match: 8. The CDR3 runs to 16 residues. The sequenced CDR3 bases are TGCAGCGTTGATGGGGTCCCTAGCGGGAGCACAGATACG. Amino acids: CSVDGVPSGSTDT. The entire CDR3 protein is CSVDGVPSGSTDTQYF.

There are many counts of this clone. The read comes to an end 3 residues before the CDR3 does, leaving the germline J gene to fill in the end. The V gene is TRBV5-4, the J gene TRBJ1-2, with 12 positions matching TRBD1. This CDR3 has 15 residues. Germline V gene sequence: CDR1 SGHNT, CDR2 YYREEE (reference sequence). After removal of 4 bases from V and 3 bases from J, the junction contained 4 bases not matched to a gene. The part of the CDR3 DNA that was read is TGTGCCAGCAGCGCCGGGACAGGGGGCGACTATGGC. It codes for CASSAGTGGDYG. The entire CDR3 sequence reads CASSAGTGGDYGYTF.

A note on this clone: The CDR3 goes on 3 residues after the read ends, and that part is filled in from the germline J gene. The gene calls are TRBV7-9 and TRBJ2-2; 12 bases fit TRBD1. There are 15 residues in the CDR3. Germline CDR1 and CDR2: SEHNR and FQNEAQ (reference sequence). The covered CDR3 bases are TGTGCCAGCTGGGTATCGGGACAGGGGGCTTCACCG. This codes for CASWVSGQGASP. In full, the CDR3 reads CASWVSGQGASPLFF.

This clone appeared a few times. The CDR3 end lies 3 residues beyond the end of the read and is filled in from the germline J gene. This chain uses TRBV19 with TRBJ2-1; no reliable D call. Germline CDR1 and CDR2: LNHDA and SQIVND (reference sequence). The CDR3 has 15 residues. V lost 1 base and J 5 bases, leaving 12 bases between the germline ends. The sequenced CDR3 bases are TGTGCCAGTAGTATAGGTGGCAGGTCGGACAATGAG. It specifies CASSIGGRSDNE. The whole CDR3 sequence reads CASSIGGRSDNEQFF.

This clone was seen ten or more times. The CDR3 loop is CASSLAAGGPGSYEQYF. The DNA read from the CDR3 is TGTGCCAGCAGCTTAGCAGCGGGAGGGCCTGGGTCCTACGAG. The rearrangement uses TRBV7-6 and TRBJ2-7; 10 nucleotides agree with TRBD2. The CDR3 goes on 3 residues after the read ends, and that part is filled in from the germline J gene. V shed 0 bases and J 1 base; nucleotides not matched to a gene: 6. The CDR3 is made up of 17 amino acids. Per the germline V gene, CDR1 is SGHVS and CDR2 is FNYEAQ.

This clone has ten or more counts. The CDR3 end lies 3 residues beyond the end of the read and is filled in from the germline J gene. V usage is TRBV10-1 and J usage is TRBJ2-5, with 11 positions matching TRBD2. Germline values: CDR1 WNHNN, CDR2 SYGVQD (reference sequence). This CDR3 spans 15 amino acids. V was pared by 3 bases and J by 4 bases, with 4 bases of the junction left unmatched. CDR3 bases read: TGCGCCAGCAGTGAAAGACTAGCGGGGACAGAGACC. The encoded protein is CASSERLAGTET. The whole CDR3 sequence is CASSERLAGTETQYF.

This clone was seen many times. The read ends 3 residues shy of where the CDR3 ends; the end is completed using the germline J gene. The chain has TRBV10-1 and TRBJ2-2; 9 bases agree with TRBD1. Germline values: CDR1 WNHNN, CDR2 SYGVQD (reference sequence). CDR3 length: 15 amino acids. V shed 5 bases, J shed 4 bases, and the junction held 5 bases outside the gene matches. Here the CDR3 reads CASSRTGDGTGELFF. The DNA read from the CDR3 is TGCGCCAGCAGTAGGACAGGGGACGGCACCGGGGAG.

In regard to this clone: The read terminates 3 residues ahead of where the CDR3 ends, so the germline J gene completes it. J is TRBJ1-5 and V is TRBV5-6; maybe TRBD1 (6 bases). Germline CDR1 is SGHDT and CDR2 is YYEEEE. The CDR3 is 15 residues long. V lost 4 bases, J lost 5 bases, and 16 bases lay in between. The CDR3 sequence: CASSLFTGNDQPQHF. Partial CDR3 DNA: TGTGCCAGCAGCCTTTTTACAGGGAATGATCAGCCC.

This clone was found many times. CDR3 residues: CASSQENNNYGYTF. The CDR3 bases that were read are TGTGCCAGCAGCCAAGAGAACAATAACTATGGC. V gene TRBV14 combines with J gene TRBJ1-2; D not certain. The missing CDR3 end, 3 residues past where the read stops, is filled in from the germline J gene. Germline CDR1 reads SGHDN; CDR2 reads FVKESK. V lost 0 bases and J 1 base, leaving 6 bases between the germline ends. This CDR3 contains 14 residues.

This clone showed up many times. The read stops 3 residues short of the end of the CDR3; the missing end is completed from the germline J gene. The rearrangement links TRBV30 to TRBJ1-3, with D perhaps matching TRBD1 (5 bases). Germline loops: CDR1 GTSNPN, CDR2 SVGIG (reference sequence). The V gene lost 3 bases and the J gene lost 2 bases, with 11 bases spanning the gap. This CDR3 is 14 amino acids long. The CDR3 region is CAWRNVGPGNTIYF. CDR3 DNA, as far as it was read: TGTGCCTGGAGAAACGTGGGGCCTGGAAACACC.

About this clone itself: The read stops 3 residues short of the end of the CDR3; the missing end is completed from the germline J gene. The chain recombines TRBV5-4 with TRBJ2-7, with 8 bases that match TRBD2. The CDR3 sequence is 15 residues long. Germline lookup yields CDR1 SGHNT and CDR2 YYREEE (reference sequence). V gave up 4 bases and J gave up 4 bases; unmatched junction bases: 10. The CDR3 DNA, read in part, is TGTGCCAGCAGCCCGGGGGGGGTAATGAGTTACGAG. Translation gives CASSPGGVMSYE. The entire CDR3 protein reads CASSPGGVMSYEQYF.

This clone was counted at least ten times. Coverage ceases 3 residues before the CDR3 finishes, and the germline J gene fills in the end. The rearrangement joins TRBV20-1 to TRBJ1-1; possibly TRBD1 for D (6 bases). V was clipped by 6 bases and J by 0 bases, with 17 bases between them. This CDR3 has 15 residues. Per the germline V gene, CDR1 is DFQATT and CDR2 is SNEGSKA (reference sequence). Partial CDR3 DNA: TGCAGTGCCCCGTCAGCCGGACAGTTGAACACTGAA. This translates into CSAPSAGQLNTE. The CDR3 reads in full as CSAPSAGQLNTEAFF.

This clone was picked up a small number of times. Sequencing ends 3 residues short of the CDR3 end; the germline J gene provides the rest. The rearrangement links TRBV7-9 to TRBJ2-2; no reliable D call. Germline V gene data show CDR1 as SEHNR and CDR2 as FQNEAQ (reference sequence). V dropped 4 bases and J dropped 4 bases, with 7 bases sitting between them. The CDR3 spans 13 residues. The CDR3 reads CASSSISTGELFF. The sequenced part of the CDR3 DNA is TGTGCCAGCAGCTCTATCTCCACCGGGGAG.

Concerning this clone: The read stops 3 residues short of the end of the CDR3; the missing end is completed from the germline J gene. The chain employs TRBV11-1 and TRBJ1-4, with D possibly being TRBD1 (6 bases). The germline V gene has CDR1 SGHAT and CDR2 FQDESV (reference sequence). The CDR3 contains 14 residues. V was shortened by 3 bases and J by 6 bases, with 11 bases between the two germline ends. CDR3 region: CASSLGQRDEKLFF. The DNA read from the CDR3 is TGTGCCAGCAGCTTGGGACAACGGGATGAAAAA.

This clone turned up a few times. The CDR3 end lies 3 residues beyond the end of the read and is filled in from the germline J gene. V is TRBV5-1 and J is TRBJ2-3; TRBD2 agrees at 9 bases. The length of the CDR3 is 16 residues. Germline CDR1 reads SGHRS; CDR2 reads YFSETQ. Germline trimming cut 4 bases from V and 2 bases from J; bases unmatched to any gene: 8. CDR3 DNA (partial): TGCGCCAGCAGCGTGGGACTAGCAGAATTCACAGATACG. Translated: CASSVGLAEFTDT. The entire CDR3 is CASSVGLAEFTDTQYF. The full variable domain, completed using reference TRBV5-1 and TRBJ2-3, is KAGVTQTPRYLIKTRGQQVTLSCSPISGHRSVSWYQQTPGQGLQFLFEYFSETQRNKGNFPGRFSGRQFSNSRSEMNVSTLELGDSALYLCASSVGLAEFTDTQYFGPGTRLTVL.

This clone showed up just a few times. The CDR3 extends 3 residues past the end of the read, so its final part is completed from the germline J gene. The chain carries TRBV5-1 and TRBJ1-1, with D perhaps matching TRBD1 (6 bases). V dropped 4 bases and J dropped 5 bases, with 15 bases sitting between them. This CDR3 is 14 amino acids long. Germline assignment: CDR1 SGHRS and CDR2 YFSETQ. The DNA read from the CDR3 is TGCGCCAGCAGCGGACACAGGGATAGGACTGAA. It codes for CASSGHRDRTE. The complete CDR3 protein is CASSGHRDRTEAFF.

This clone showed up many times. The DNA ends 3 residues before the CDR3 does, and the rest of the CDR3 is filled in from the germline J gene. The chain carries TRBV19 and TRBJ1-5; D unclear. V lost 5 bases to trimming and J lost 2 bases, with 7 bases between them. The CDR3 totals 13 residues. Germline CDR1 LNHDA, CDR2 SQIVND (reference sequence). The CDR3 loop reads CASSLQGNQPQHF. CDR3 DNA (partial): TGTGCCAGTAGTCTCCAGGGCAATCAGCCC.

This clone appeared a few times. The CDR3 sequence is CAWWDRGGGETQYF. The DNA read from the CDR3 is TGTGCCTGGTGGGACAGGGGAGGAGGAGAGACG. The V gene is TRBV30, the J gene TRBJ2-3; 10 bases line up with TRBD1. Sequencing ends 3 residues short of the CDR3 end; the germline J gene provides the rest. This CDR3 contains 14 residues. Per the germline V gene, CDR1 is GTSNPN and CDR2 is SVGIG (reference sequence).

This clone was counted ten times or more. The CDR3 end falls 3 residues outside the read, so it is completed with the germline J gene. The V gene is TRBV5-1, the J gene TRBJ2-2, with D possibly matching TRBD1 (6 bases). Per germline, CDR1 SGHRS and CDR2 YFSETQ. V shed 2 bases and J shed 0 bases, with 11 bases lying between them. CDR3 length: 16 residues. CDR3 DNA (partial): TGCGCCAGCAGCTTAGGACAGATCGCGAACACCGGGGAG. Translating gives CASSLGQIANTGE. The full CDR3 protein reads CASSLGQIANTGELFF.

Regarding this clone: The CDR3 is cut off 3 residues early in the read; its end comes from the germline J gene. This chain joins TRBV19 and TRBJ1-1; D is possibly TRBD1 (5 bases). The CDR3 has 12 residues. The germline V gene has CDR1 LNHDA and CDR2 SQIVND (reference sequence). The DNA read from the CDR3 is TGTGCCAGTAGTATAGCAGGGATCGGA. Translation: CASSIAGIG. The entire CDR3 reads CASSIAGIGAFF.

This clone was seen repeatedly, ten times or more. The CDR3 here is CASSPTSQGDEQFF. The CDR3 bases that were read are TGCGCCAGCAGCCCGACCTCCCAGGGAGATGAG. The chain carries TRBV5-1 and TRBJ2-1, with D perhaps TRBD1 or TRBD2 (5 bases each). The read comes to an end 3 residues before the CDR3 does, leaving the germline J gene to fill in the end. This CDR3 spans 14 amino acids. CDR1 and CDR2 (germline): SGHRS, YFSETQ. Trimming pared 4 bases from V and 8 bases from J, leaving 16 bases between.

In this sample, this clone turned up many times. The CDR3 is CASSAQPGLASHEQFF. The covered CDR3 bases are TGTGCCAGCAGTGCCCAACCGGGACTAGCGTCCCATGAG. The chain has TRBV27 and TRBJ2-1, with 10 bases lining up with TRBD2. The DNA ends 3 residues before the CDR3 does, and the rest of the CDR3 is filled in from the germline J gene. The CDR3 contains 16 residues. Germline V gene lookup returns CDR1 MNHEY and CDR2 SMNVEV (reference sequence). V shed 5 bases, J shed 8 bases, and the junction held 12 bases outside the gene matches.

The table lists this clone with many counts. Coverage ceases 3 residues before the CDR3 finishes, and the germline J gene fills in the end. This chain uses TRBV5-1 with TRBJ1-4; TRBD1 aligns across 8 bases. CDR3 length: 14 residues. V dropped 0 bases and J dropped 7; count of bases not matched to a gene: 2. Per the germline V gene, CDR1 is SGHRS and CDR2 is YFSETQ. The CDR3 protein is CASSLGTGIEKLFF. CDR3 DNA (partial): TGCGCCAGCAGCTTGGGGACAGGGATTGAAAAA.

The table lists this clone with many counts. The read falls 3 residues short of the CDR3 end, and the missing part is taken from the germline J gene. This chain connects TRBV9 to TRBJ2-5; tentatively, D is TRBD2 (6 bases). V lost 6 bases and J lost 2, with 11 bases in between. Per germline, CDR1 SGDLS and CDR2 YYNGEE. The CDR3 runs to 13 residues. The CDR3 loop reads CASNAGFQETQYF. CDR3 bases read: TGTGCCAGCAACGCGGGGTTTCAAGAGACC.

Note on this clone: The read halts 3 residues ahead of the CDR3 end, with the missing end drawn from the germline J gene. The chain couples TRBV7-8 to TRBJ2-3; a possible D gene is TRBD1 (6 bases). CDR1 and CDR2 from the germline V gene are SGHVS and FQNEAQ. The CDR3 is 16 amino acids. CDR3 in amino acids: CASSPPGRGRNQPQYF. The CDR3 DNA, read in part, is TGTGCCAGCAGTCCACCGGGCAGGGGACGCAATCAGCCG.

Of note for this clone: The missing CDR3 end, 3 residues past where the read stops, is filled in from the germline J gene. The chain couples TRBV7-6 to TRBJ1-1; D is unresolved. CDR3 size: 14 residues. The germline gives CDR1 SGHVS, CDR2 FNYEAQ. The CDR3 here is CASSLAEGNHEAFF. Incomplete CDR3 DNA: TGTGCCAGCAGCTTAGCGGAGGGTAACCATGAG.